This T cell receptor (beta chain) was observed in a study of blood T cell repertoires in COVID-19. Study summary: Donors in the United States, Italy and Spain gave samples during acute or convalescent COVID-19. Sources were T cells, B-cell-depleted T cells, or PBMCs; the material itself was cDNA or gDNA.

As originally analysed: Amplification of reference gene primers provided the estimated nucleated cell counts. The protocol was immunoSEQ multiplex PCR, while the TCRdb copy is restricted to in-frame clones and leaves out a portion. The D gene and trimming were derived from the DNA, and the V and J assignments and clone size from that table. In the table there are under 250,000 clones, 70% to 90% of which are singletons. Sequenced input: peripheral blood. The receptor was derived from a man between 18 and 35 years old with active or convalescent COVID-19.

The CDR3 region has the DNA TGTGCCAGCAGCTTAGACTCCCTTTCCTTTTGGGGCTACACCTTC. Its translation: CASSLDSLSFWGYTF. V usage is TRBV7-2 and J usage is TRBJ1-2, with D uncertain. Germline V lookup: CDR1 SGHTA, CDR2 FQGNSA. Deletions cut 1 base from V and 8 bases from J, with 17 bases between. The CDR3 consists of 15 residues.